The 11 T cell receptor beta chains below come from one sample, sequenced in a study of blood T cell repertoires in COVID-19 (TCRdb year 2020). The library relied on the immunoSEQ multiplex PCR assay. TCRdb mirrors the immuneACCESS table, restricted to in-frame sequences. Some clones are absent from its copies; in checked studies, under half trace to an unresolved V gene, and the reason for the others is unknown. The sample profile shows roughly 200,000 clones; over 80% of them were found once. Clones ranked in the top ten supply around 6.7% of the sample. What was sequenced was peripheral blood. These receptors were taken from a woman aged 40-49 years with COVID-19, enrolled during active disease.

This clone was picked up one time. This rearrangement joins TRBV19 to TRBJ2-7; the D gene is possibly TRBD1 (6 bases). Trimming cost V 5 bases and J 2 bases, with 7 bases left between them. The CDR3 consists of 12 residues. Germline CDR1 LNHDA, CDR2 SQIVND (reference sequence). CDR3 in amino acids: CASSPGAYEQYF. Here the CDR3 DNA reads TGTGCCAGTAGTCCAGGGGCCTACGAGCAGTACTTC.

The chain is built from TRBV10-2 and TRBJ2-3, with 7 nucleotides matching TRBD2. The junction had 4 bases not matched to a gene; V was cut back by 7 bases and J by 0 bases. The V gene's germline CDR1 is WSHSY and CDR2 SAAADI. The CDR3 totals 14 residues. The CDR3: CASTTSVSTDTQYF. CDR3 bases: TGCGCCAGCACCACTAGCGTTAGCACAGATACGCAGTATTTT.

This rearrangement joins TRBV20-1 to TRBJ2-7; 7 nucleotides align to TRBD1. Germline CDR1 reads DFQATT; CDR2 reads SNEGSKA (reference sequence). CDR3 length equals 14 residues. The junction had 8 bases not matched to a gene; V was cut back by 3 bases and J by 3 bases. Written as DNA, the CDR3 is TGCAGTGCTAGTGACAGGGCCTTGGGCTACGAGCAGTACTTC. It encodes CSASDRALGYEQYF.

CDR3 amino acids: CAASHRGITYEQYF. The CDR3 DNA follows: TGTGCCGCTTCCCACAGGGGTATTACCTACGAGCAGTACTTC. The rearrangement uses TRBV10-3 and TRBJ2-7; 7 nucleotides align to TRBD1. Germline values: CDR1 ENHRY, CDR2 SYGVKD. V was clipped by 11 bases and J by 2 bases; unmatched bases: 12. This CDR3 comprises 14 residues.

The chain has TRBV28 and TRBJ2-7; 12 bases are a match to TRBD1. The CDR3 is made up of 15 amino acids. Germline-derived CDR1 and CDR2 are MDHEN and SYDVKM. The V gene end was trimmed by 6 bases and the J gene end by 5 bases; junction bases not matched to a gene: 8. This CDR3 is CASRASGTGGDEQYF. The CDR3 bases are TGTGCCAGCAGGGCCTCCGGGACAGGGGGCGACGAGCAGTACTTC. The full variable domain, in which reference TRBV28 and TRBJ2-7 provide the parts outside the CDR3, is DVKVTQSSRYLVKRTGEKVFLECVQDMDHENMFWYRQDPGLGLRLIYFSYDVKMKEKGDIPEGYSVSREKKERFSLILESASTNQTSMYLCASRASGTGGDEQYFGPGTRLTVT.

This sequence joins TRBV29-1 and TRBJ2-3; 14 bases match TRBD2. The CDR3 extends over 15 amino acids. V gave up 7 bases and J gave up 5 bases; unmatched junction bases: 8. CDR1 and CDR2 (germline): SQVTM, ANQGSEA. CDR3 loop: CSALGLAGGLDTQYF. CDR3 coding DNA: TGCAGCGCCCTCGGACTAGCGGGAGGTCTAGATACGCAGTATTTT.

The rearrangement links TRBV27 to TRBJ1-5, with unresolved D. CDR1 is MNHEY and CDR2 is SMNVEV in the germline V gene (reference sequence). Deletions cut 4 bases from V and 1 base from J, with 8 bases between. This CDR3 is 14 amino acids long. CDR3 protein: CASSWTGSNQPQHF. CDR3 sequence (DNA): TGTGCCAGCAGTTGGACGGGGAGCAATCAGCCCCAGCATTTT.

The chain combines TRBV12-3 or TRBV12-4 with TRBJ2-4; D remains ambiguous. The V end lost 6 bases, the J end lost 4 bases, and 7 bases lay between the germline ends. The CDR3 has 12 amino acids. CDR3 in DNA: TGTGCCAGCAGCGCCGGGAAAAACATTCAGTACTTC. Residues: CASSAGKNIQYF.

The CDR3 loop reads CASSVGLAGPYEQYF. As DNA, the CDR3 is TGTGCCAGCAGCGTTGGACTAGCGGGGCCCTACGAGCAGTACTTC. The chain couples TRBV9 to TRBJ2-7, with TRBD2 identical over 12 bases. This CDR3 contains 15 residues. Germline V lookup: CDR1 SGDLS, CDR2 YYNGEE. The ends lost 2 bases at V and 2 bases at J; junction bases unmatched: 2.

This clone showed up just once. This sequence joins TRBV18 and TRBJ2-7, with 8 bases matching TRBD2. This CDR3 is built from 14 residues. After removal of 3 bases from V and 6 bases from J, the junction contained 7 bases not matched to a gene. Germline V lookup: CDR1 KGHSH, CDR2 LQKENI. This CDR3 reads CASSPLAGGSEQYF. Written as DNA, the CDR3 is TGTGCCAGCTCACCCCTTGCGGGAGGATCCGAGCAGTACTTC.

The rearrangement links TRBV6-5 to TRBJ1-1; perhaps TRBD1 as D (5 bases). CDR3 size: 14 residues. Trimming took off 6 bases at V and 5 bases at J, with 16 bases between the two ends. Germline V CDR1 and CDR2: MNHEY, SVGAGI. The CDR3 DNA reads as TGTGCCAGCAGCTCGCGGGGGGGAATAACTGAAGCTTTCTTT. Translated, it gives CASSSRGGITEAFF.